One and the same sample provided the 22 T cell receptor beta chains below, sequenced in a study of T cells in Graves' hyperthyroidism and ophthalmopathy. Amplification targeted TCR beta CDR3 regions from RNA transcripts. HTBI primers were employed in a first-round RT-PCR of the TCR CDR3. TCRdb itself ran the multiplex PCR reads through MiXCR, one entry per CDR3 protein. The sample shows about 640,000 distinct CDR3 sequences, about 14% of them seen only once. The sequenced sample consisted of blood. The receptors shown here come from a woman between 45 and 60 years old with Graves' ophthalmopathy.

This clonotype was seen at least ten times. The V gene is TRBV30, the J gene TRBJ1-4, with D unresolved. Trimming pared 1 base from V and 8 bases from J, leaving 8 bases between. The germline gives CDR1 GTSNPN, CDR2 SVGIG (reference sequence). The CDR3 extends over 12 amino acids. CDR3 DNA sequence: TGTGCCTGGAGTGGCGGGGAAGAAAAACTGTTTTTT. Protein: CAWSGGEEKLFF. The full variable domain, with the rest looked up from reference TRBV30 and TRBJ1-4, is SQTIHQWPATLVQPVGSPLSLECTVEGTSNPNLYWYRQAAGRGLQLLFYSVGIGQISSEVPQNLSASRPQDRQFILSSKKLLLSDSGFYLCAWSGGEEKLFFGSGTQLSVL.

The J gene is TRBJ2-2, the V gene TRBV15; D perhaps matches TRBD1 (5 bases). The length of the CDR3 is 16 residues. Between the trimmed V and J ends, which lost 0 bases and 5 bases, there was a span of 13 bases. Germline assignment: CDR1 LNHNV and CDR2 YYDKDF (reference sequence). CDR3 DNA sequence: TGTGCCACCAGCAGAGAATTCAGGGCAAGGACCGGGGAGCTGTTTTTT. The encoded protein is CATSREFRARTGELFF.

This clonotype was detected ten times or more. The V gene is TRBV3-1, the J gene TRBJ2-5, with D possibly TRBD1 on 6 matching bases. Germline-derived CDR1 and CDR2 are LGHDT and YNNKEL (reference sequence). This CDR3 spans 14 amino acids. Trimming took 8 bases from V and 3 from J, leaving 16 bases between them. The CDR3 is CASVAQGFEETQYF. Here the CDR3 DNA reads TGTGCCAGCGTTGCGCAGGGGTTCGAAGAGACCCAGTACTTC.

The V and J genes are TRBV30 and TRBJ1-5; possible D gene TRBD1, 5 bases. The length of the CDR3 is 15 residues. Trimming left V 3 bases short and J 0 bases short, with 12 bases between. Germline values: CDR1 GTSNPN, CDR2 SVGIG (reference sequence). The CDR3 region has the DNA TGTGCCTGGAGCGCTGGGACGGATAGCAATCAGCCCCAGCATTTT. Translated, it gives CAWSAGTDSNQPQHF.

The sample holds many counts of this clonotype. The chain employs TRBV5-4 and TRBJ2-7, with 9 bases fitting TRBD1. Germline CDR1 SGHNT, CDR2 YYREEE (reference sequence). J lost 2 bases, V lost 0 bases, and 3 bases had no gene match. The CDR3 has 15 amino acids. The CDR3 DNA reads as TGTGCCAGCAGCTTGGGGACAGGGGCCACCTACGAGCAGTACTTC. As protein: CASSLGTGATYEQYF.

This clonotype came up a few times. The chain couples TRBV3-1 to TRBJ1-2; D may be TRBD1 (5 bases). Trimming shortened V by 4 bases and J by 5 bases, and 11 bases separated the two germline ends. CDR3 length: 13 amino acids. Germline CDR1 and CDR2: LGHDT and YNNKEL (reference sequence). CDR3 amino acids: CASSPSGGYGYTF. The DNA of the CDR3 is TGTGCCAGCAGCCCTTCGGGGGGATATGGCTACACCTTC.

This clonotype was seen at least ten times. The rearrangement links TRBV15 to TRBJ2-5, with 12 bases aligning to TRBD1. This CDR3 contains 15 residues. Germline CDR1 is LNHNV and CDR2 is YYDKDF (reference sequence). With 5 bases clipped from V and 4 bases from J, the junction kept 5 bases outside the gene matches. The CDR3 loop reads CATSAGTGGTETQYF. For the CDR3, the DNA is TGTGCCACCAGCGCCGGGACAGGGGGCACAGAGACCCAGTACTTC.

This clonotype was seen repeatedly, ten times or more. CDR3: CASSPNGNYEQYF. CDR3 sequence (DNA): TGTGCCAGCTCCCCGAACGGTAACTACGAGCAGTACTTC. The chain couples TRBV18 to TRBJ2-7; D is uncertain. There are 13 residues in the CDR3. V was clipped by 6 bases and J by 3 bases, with 12 bases between them. Germline V gives CDR1 KGHSH, CDR2 LQKENI.

This clonotype occurred many times. The chain links TRBV7-6 to TRBJ2-1, with a possible D match to TRBD1 (7 bases). CDR1 and CDR2 (germline): SGHVS, FNYEAQ. This CDR3 has 16 residues. V lost 1 base, J lost 4 bases, and 14 bases lay in between. The CDR3 is CASSLDRAGGYNEQFF. CDR3 in DNA: TGTGCCAGCAGCTTAGATCGGGCAGGGGGGTACAATGAGCAGTTCTTC.

The chain couples TRBV6-6 to TRBJ2-7, with D perhaps TRBD1 (5 bases). This CDR3 region has 14 residues. Trimming left V 2 bases short and J 7 bases short, with 15 bases between. CDR1 and CDR2 from the germline V gene are MNHNY and SVGAGI (reference sequence). CDR3 residues: CASSYARTSTEQYF. In DNA, the CDR3 is TGTGCCAGCAGTTACGCACGGACAAGTACGGAGCAGTACTTC.

This clonotype was picked up many times. V and J are TRBV11-2 and TRBJ2-1; D is unresolved. V dropped 0 bases and J dropped 0 bases, with 6 bases sitting between them. The CDR3 has 15 amino acids. CDR1 and CDR2 from the germline V gene are SGHAT and FQNNGV. The CDR3 sequence is CASSLDFSSYNEQFF. CDR3 nucleotides: TGTGCCAGCAGCTTAGACTTTAGCTCCTACAATGAGCAGTTCTTC. Supplemented by reference TRBV11-2 and TRBJ2-1, the full variable domain reads EAGVAQSPRYKIIEKRQSVAFWCNPISGHATLYWYQQILGQGPKLLIQFQNNGVVDDSQLPKDRFSAERLKGVDSTLKIQPAKLEDSAVYLCASSLDFSSYNEQFFGPGTRLTVL.

In its sample, this clonotype was seen a few times. V usage is TRBV4-3 and J usage is TRBJ1-1; TRBD1 might be the D (5 bases). V was pared by 1 base and J by 4 bases, with 7 bases between. Looked up from germline, CDR1 is LGHNA and CDR2 is YSLEER. This CDR3 is built from 13 residues. CDR3 in amino acids: CASSQGGATEAFF. CDR3 nucleotides: TGCGCCAGCAGCCAAGGAGGGGCCACTGAAGCTTTCTTT.

This clonotype occurred many times. J is TRBJ2-2 and V is TRBV7-9, with D tentatively TRBD1 or TRBD2 (5 bases each). V lost 5 bases to trimming and J lost 0 bases, with 22 bases between them. The CDR3 is 19 residues long. Germline CDR1 SEHNR, CDR2 FQNEAQ (reference sequence). The CDR3, as DNA: TGTGCCAGCAGCGGGTCCGGGACCCCGTCCCCCCCGAACACCGGGGAGCTGTTTTTT. Encoded protein: CASSGSGTPSPPNTGELFF.

This clonotype was observed many times. J is TRBJ2-5 and V is TRBV6-6, with a possible D match to TRBD1 (6 bases). V dropped 2 bases and J dropped 5 bases, with 9 bases sitting between them. Germline CDR1 reads MNHNY; CDR2 reads SVGAGI (reference sequence). The CDR3 spans 13 residues. The CDR3 loop reads CASSYTRGETQYF. The CDR3 DNA follows: TGTGCCAGCAGTTACACGAGGGGGGAGACCCAGTACTTC.

This rearrangement joins TRBV20-1 to TRBJ1-1, with D possibly TRBD1 on 6 matching bases. This CDR3 region has 14 residues. The V gene lost 6 bases and the J gene lost 0 bases, with 14 bases spanning the gap. Germline loops: CDR1 DFQATT, CDR2 SNEGSKA (reference sequence). The CDR3 DNA sequence: TGCAGTGCCCGAAGGGGGGCAATGAACACTGAAGCTTTCTTT. Protein sequence: CSARRGAMNTEAFF.

This chain links TRBV29-1 with TRBJ1-2; D perhaps matches TRBD1 (5 bases). The CDR3 sequence is 10 residues long. Trimming stripped 6 bases from V and 6 bases from J, with 8 bases between. Germline assignment: CDR1 SQVTM and CDR2 ANQGSEA. CDR3 protein: CSVRGDGYTF. CDR3 bases: TGCAGCGTAAGAGGGGATGGCTACACCTTC.

The V call is TRBV5-6, the J call TRBJ1-1; no clear D gene. Germline V CDR1 and CDR2: SGHDT, YYEEEE. This CDR3 has 16 residues. The V and J ends lost 3 bases and 0 bases respectively, with 15 bases between them. CDR3 sequence: CASSSTKNGVNTEAFF. The CDR3 DNA reads TGTGCCAGCAGCTCAACAAAGAACGGGGTGAACACTGAAGCTTTCTTT.

This clonotype was counted many times. The genes are TRBV30 and TRBJ1-5, with 7 bases that match TRBD1. CDR3 size: 16 residues. With V trimmed by 2 bases and J by 3 bases, 10 bases remained unmatched. Germline CDR1 is GTSNPN and CDR2 is SVGIG (reference sequence). The CDR3 nucleotides read TGTGCCTGGAGTTTGGTGGCAGGGGGTAACAATCAGCCCCAGCATTTT. Translating it yields CAWSLVAGGNNQPQHF.

This clonotype was observed at least ten times. The rearrangement joins TRBV28 to TRBJ2-7; D unresolved. V was trimmed by 7 bases and J by 4 bases, leaving 14 bases between them. CDR1 MDHEN and CDR2 SYDVKM come from the germline V gene. The CDR3 sequence is 13 residues long. The CDR3 DNA reads TGTGCCAGCACCTCCCAGGTCAGGTACGAGCAGTACTTC. Its protein is CASTSQVRYEQYF.

This clonotype was observed a few times. Its ends do not fully match the called genes, so a read error is possible. V is TRBV7-2 and J is TRBJ2-5; D perhaps matches TRBD2 (6 bases). Germline V gene sequence: CDR1 SGHTA, CDR2 FQGNSA. CDR3 length: 17 residues. CDR3 in amino acids: CASSLFAPTSSQETLYF. The CDR3 nucleotides are TGTGCCAGCAGCTTATTCGCCCCCACTAGCAGCCAAGAGACCCTGTACTTC.

This clonotype appeared a single time. This chain joins TRBV12-3 or TRBV12-4 and TRBJ1-1; D is undetermined. V was trimmed by 2 bases and J by 11 bases, leaving 12 bases between them. This CDR3 comprises 12 residues. CDR3 residues: CASSLSRSPAFF. In DNA form, the CDR3 reads TGTGCCAGCAGTTTATCCAGGTCGCCGGCTTTCTTT.

This clonotype showed up many times. Here the CDR3 reads CASSQGAALMNTEAFF. CDR3 DNA sequence: TGTGCCAGCAGCCAAGGGGCAGCGCTTATGAACACTGAAGCTTTCTTT. The chain is built from TRBV3-1 and TRBJ1-1; no firm D call. The V gene lost 1 base and the J gene lost 0 bases, with 12 bases spanning the gap. CDR1 is LGHDT and CDR2 is YNNKEL in the germline V gene (reference sequence). This CDR3 comprises 16 residues. Complete variable domain (other parts from reference TRBV3-1 and TRBJ1-1): DTAVSQTPKYLVTQMGNDKSIKCEQNLGHDTMYWYKQDSKKFLKIMFSYNNKELIINETVPNRFSPKSPDKAHLNLHINSLELGDSAVYFCASSQGAALMNTEAFFGQGTRLTVV.